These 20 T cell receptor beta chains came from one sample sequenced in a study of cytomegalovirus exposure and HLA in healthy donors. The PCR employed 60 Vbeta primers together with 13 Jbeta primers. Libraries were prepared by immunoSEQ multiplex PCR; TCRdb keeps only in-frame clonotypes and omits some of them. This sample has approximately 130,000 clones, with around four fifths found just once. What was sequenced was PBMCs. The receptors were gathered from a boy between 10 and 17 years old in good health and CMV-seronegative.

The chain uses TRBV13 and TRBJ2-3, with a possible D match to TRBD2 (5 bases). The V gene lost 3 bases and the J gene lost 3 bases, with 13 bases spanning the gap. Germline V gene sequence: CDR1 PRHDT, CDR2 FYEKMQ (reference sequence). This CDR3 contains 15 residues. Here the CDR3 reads CASSFARAETDTQYF. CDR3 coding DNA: TGTGCCAGCAGCTTTGCGAGGGCCGAAACAGATACGCAGTATTTT.

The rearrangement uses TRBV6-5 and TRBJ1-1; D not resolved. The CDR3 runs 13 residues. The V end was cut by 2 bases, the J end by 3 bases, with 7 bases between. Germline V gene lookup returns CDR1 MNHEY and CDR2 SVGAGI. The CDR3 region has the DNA TGTGCCAGCAGTTACGGCCAGTACACTGAAGCTTTCTTT. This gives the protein CASSYGQYTEAFF.

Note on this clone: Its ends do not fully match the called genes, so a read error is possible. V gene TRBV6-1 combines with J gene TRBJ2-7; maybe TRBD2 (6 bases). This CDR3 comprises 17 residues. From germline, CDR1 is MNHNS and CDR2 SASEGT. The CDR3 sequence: CASGEAEGTKSSYEQYF. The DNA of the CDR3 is TGTGCCAGCGGTGAAGCGGAGGGGACCAAGAGCTCCTACGAGCAGTACTTC.

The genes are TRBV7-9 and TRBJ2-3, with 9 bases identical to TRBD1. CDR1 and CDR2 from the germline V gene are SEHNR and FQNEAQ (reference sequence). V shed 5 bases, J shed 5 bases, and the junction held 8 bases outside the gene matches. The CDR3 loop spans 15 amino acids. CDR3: CASSPWTGVEDTQYF. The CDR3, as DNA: TGTGCCAGCAGCCCCTGGACAGGGGTTGAAGATACGCAGTATTTT.

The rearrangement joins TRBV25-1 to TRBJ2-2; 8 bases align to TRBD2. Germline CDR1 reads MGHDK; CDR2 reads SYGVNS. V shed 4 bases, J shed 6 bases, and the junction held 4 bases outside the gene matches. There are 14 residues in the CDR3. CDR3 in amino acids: CASSAPTSAGELFF. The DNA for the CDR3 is TGTGCCAGCAGTGCCCCGACTAGCGCCGGGGAGCTGTTTTTT.

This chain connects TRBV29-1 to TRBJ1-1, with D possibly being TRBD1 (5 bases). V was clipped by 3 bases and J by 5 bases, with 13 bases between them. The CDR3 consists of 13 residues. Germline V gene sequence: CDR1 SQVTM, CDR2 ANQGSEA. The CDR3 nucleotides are TGCAGCGTTGACACCGGGGGGGATACTGAAGCTTTCTTT. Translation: CSVDTGGDTEAFF.

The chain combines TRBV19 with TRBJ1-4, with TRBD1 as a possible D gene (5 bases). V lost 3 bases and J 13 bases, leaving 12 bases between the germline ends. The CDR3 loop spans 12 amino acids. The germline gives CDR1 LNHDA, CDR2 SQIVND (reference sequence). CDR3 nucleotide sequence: TGTGCCAGTAGTATGTTGCAGGGTGGACTGTTTTTT. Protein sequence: CASSMLQGGLFF.

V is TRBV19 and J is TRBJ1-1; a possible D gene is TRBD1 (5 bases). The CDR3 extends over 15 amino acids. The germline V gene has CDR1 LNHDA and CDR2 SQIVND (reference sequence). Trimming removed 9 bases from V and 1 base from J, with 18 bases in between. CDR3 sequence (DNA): TGTGCCAGCCACCCTAGGGCGGGGGAGAACACTGAAGCTTTCTTT. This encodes CASHPRAGENTEAFF.

CDR3 sequence: CASSTTRGPNYGYTF. In DNA, the CDR3 is TGTGCCAGCAGCACGACTCGAGGTCCCAACTATGGCTACACCTTC. The chain has TRBV21-1 and TRBJ1-2. TRBV21-1 is a pseudogene segment. The CDR3 contains 15 residues.

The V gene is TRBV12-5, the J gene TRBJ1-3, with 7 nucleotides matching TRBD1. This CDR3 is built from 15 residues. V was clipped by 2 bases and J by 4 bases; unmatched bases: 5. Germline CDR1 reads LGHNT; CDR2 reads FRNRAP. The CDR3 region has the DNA TGTGCTAGTGGTTTGTTTGGGGACAGAGGAAACACCATATATTTT. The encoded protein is CASGLFGDRGNTIYF.

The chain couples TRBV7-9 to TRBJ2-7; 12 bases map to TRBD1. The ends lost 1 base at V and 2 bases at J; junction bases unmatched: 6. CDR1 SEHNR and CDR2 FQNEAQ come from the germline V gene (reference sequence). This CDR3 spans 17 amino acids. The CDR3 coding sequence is TGTGCCAGCAGCTTAGTGGGCGGGACAGGGGGCACCTACGAGCAGTACTTC. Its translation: CASSLVGGTGGTYEQYF.

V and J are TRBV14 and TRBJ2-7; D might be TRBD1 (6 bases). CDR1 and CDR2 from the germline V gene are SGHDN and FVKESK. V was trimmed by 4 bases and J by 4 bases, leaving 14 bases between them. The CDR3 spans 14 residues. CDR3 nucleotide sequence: TGTGCCAGCAGCCCAACACAGGGAGTATACGAGCAGTACTTC. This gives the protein CASSPTQGVYEQYF.

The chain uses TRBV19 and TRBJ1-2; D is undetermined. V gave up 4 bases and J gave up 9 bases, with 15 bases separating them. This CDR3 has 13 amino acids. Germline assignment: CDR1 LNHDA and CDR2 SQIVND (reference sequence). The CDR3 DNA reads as TGTGCCAGTAGTACCCCCGAGAGGGTCCGCTACACCTTC. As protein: CASSTPERVRYTF.

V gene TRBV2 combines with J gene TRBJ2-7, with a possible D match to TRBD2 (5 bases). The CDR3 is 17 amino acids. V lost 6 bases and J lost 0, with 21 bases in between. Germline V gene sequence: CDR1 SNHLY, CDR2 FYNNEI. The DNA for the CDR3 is TGTGCCAGCAGCGACGGGGTAATGGCACAATACTCCTACGAGCAGTACTTC. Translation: CASSDGVMAQYSYEQYF.

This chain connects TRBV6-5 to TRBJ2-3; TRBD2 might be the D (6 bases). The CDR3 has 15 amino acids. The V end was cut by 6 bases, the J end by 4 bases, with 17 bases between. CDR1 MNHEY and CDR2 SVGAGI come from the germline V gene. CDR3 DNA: TGTGCCAGCAGACCAACTAGCACTGGCGCAGATACGCAGTATTTT. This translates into CASRPTSTGADTQYF.

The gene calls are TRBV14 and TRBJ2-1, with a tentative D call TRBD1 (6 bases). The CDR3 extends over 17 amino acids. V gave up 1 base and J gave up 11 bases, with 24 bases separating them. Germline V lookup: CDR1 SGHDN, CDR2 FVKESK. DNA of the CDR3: TGTGCCAGCAGCCAAGTAGCGTTGAGACAGGCCGGTTTCAAGCAGTTCTTC. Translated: CASSQVALRQAGFKQFF.

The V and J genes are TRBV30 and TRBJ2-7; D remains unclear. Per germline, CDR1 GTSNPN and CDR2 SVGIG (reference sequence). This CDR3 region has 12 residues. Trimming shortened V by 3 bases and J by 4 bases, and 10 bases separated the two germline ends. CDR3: CAWSGEPYEQYF. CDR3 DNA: TGTGCCTGGAGCGGAGAGCCATACGAGCAGTACTTC.

The CDR3 spells CASSGRGGHEQYF. CDR3 bases: TGTGCCAGCAGTGGACGCGGAGGGCACGAGCAGTACTTC. The chain recombines TRBV2 with TRBJ2-7; possibly TRBD2 for D (6 bases). Germline V gene sequence: CDR1 SNHLY, CDR2 FYNNEI. Trimming took 4 bases from V and 5 from J, leaving 12 bases between them. The CDR3 runs 13 residues.

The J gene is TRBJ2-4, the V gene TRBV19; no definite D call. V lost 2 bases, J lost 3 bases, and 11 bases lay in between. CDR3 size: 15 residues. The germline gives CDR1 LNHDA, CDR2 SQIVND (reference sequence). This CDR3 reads CASSILHSGKNIQYF. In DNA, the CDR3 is TGTGCCAGTAGTATACTCCATTCGGGCAAAAACATTCAGTACTTC.

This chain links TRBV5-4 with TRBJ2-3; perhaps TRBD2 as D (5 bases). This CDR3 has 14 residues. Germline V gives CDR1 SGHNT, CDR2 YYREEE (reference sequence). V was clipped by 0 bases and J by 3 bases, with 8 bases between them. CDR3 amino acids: CASSLAGFTDTQYF. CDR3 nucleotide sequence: TGTGCCAGCAGCTTGGCGGGATTTACAGATACGCAGTATTTT.